Below are 10 T cell receptor beta chains sequenced from a single sample in a study of early T cells in non-severe SARS-CoV-2 infection. Using its own MiXCR run on the 5' RACE reads, TCRdb lists one record per CDR3 protein. The sample records approximately 56,000 distinct CDR3 sequences, 10% being singletons. The sample consisted of whole blood. The source of these receptors is an adult who was a healthcare worker with PCR-confirmed SARS-CoV-2 infection or an uninfected control (not recorded which).

This clonotype was found many times. This chain uses TRBV7-6 with TRBJ2-1; 9 bases fit TRBD2. This CDR3 spans 18 amino acids. The germline V gene has CDR1 SGHVS and CDR2 FNYEAQ. V lost 4 bases and J lost 0; bases outside the gene matches: 10. The chain's CDR3 is CASSSKMTSGASYNEQFF. The CDR3 coding sequence is TGTGCCAGCAGCTCAAAAATGACTAGCGGTGCCTCCTACAATGAGCAGTTCTTC.

This clonotype was detected many times. The chain carries TRBV7-3 and TRBJ2-1; the match to TRBD2 covers 14 bases. V shed 3 bases and J 10 bases; nucleotides not matched to a gene: 2. The germline gives CDR1 SGHTA, CDR2 FQGTGA. This CDR3 has 14 residues. For the CDR3, the DNA is TGTGCCAGCAGCTTCGGGACTAGCGGGGGAGAGCAGTTCTTC. It yields the protein CASSFGTSGGEQFF.

This clonotype appeared a few times. V and J are TRBV23-1 and TRBJ2-6; D remains ambiguous. TRBV23-1 is recorded as an ORF, its role being uncertain. The CDR3 consists of 16 residues. Trimming left V 3 bases short and J 0 bases short, with 9 bases between. The CDR3 loop reads CASSHRRVSGANVLTF. CDR3 in DNA: TGCGCCAGCAGTCATAGACGGGTCTCTGGGGCCAACGTCCTGACTTTC.

At least ten counts were recorded for this clonotype. The chain has TRBV6-1 and TRBJ2-7; TRBD2 is a possible D gene (5 bases). The ends were cut back, 7 bases at V and 1 base at J, with 11 bases in the middle. CDR1 is MNHNS, CDR2 SASEGT, per germline. The CDR3 consists of 13 residues. This CDR3 is CASISGLSYEQYF. In DNA, the CDR3 is TGTGCCAGCATCAGCGGATTGTCCTACGAGCAGTACTTC.

This clonotype was observed at least ten times. The gene calls are TRBV20-1 and TRBJ2-1; maybe TRBD2 (6 bases). In germline, CDR1 is DFQATT, CDR2 SNEGSKA (reference sequence). The CDR3 spans 17 residues. Trimming cost V 0 bases and J 0 bases, with 15 bases left between them. CDR3 coding DNA: TGCAGTGCTAGAGATGTACGGGGTAGCGGCTCCTACAATGAGCAGTTCTTC. Its translation is CSARDVRGSGSYNEQFF.

The rearrangement uses TRBV7-9 and TRBJ2-2; 13 bases map to TRBD2. The CDR3 has 17 residues. The germline CDR1 and CDR2 sequences are SEHNR and FQNEAQ (reference sequence). J lost 6 bases, V lost 5 bases, and 9 bases had no gene match. CDR3 sequence: CASSRKGLAGAPGELFF. The CDR3 bases are TGTGCCAGCAGCCGGAAAGGACTAGCGGGAGCCCCCGGGGAGCTGTTTTTT. Using reference TRBV7-9 and TRBJ2-2 for the parts outside the CDR3, the full variable domain is DTGVSQNPRHKITKRGQNVTFRCDPISEHNRLYWYRQTLGQGPEFLTYFQNEAQLEKSRLLSDRFSAERPKGSFSTLEIQRTEQGDSAMYLCASSRKGLAGAPGELFFGEGSRLTVL.

At least ten counts were recorded for this clonotype. The chain uses TRBV4-1 and TRBJ1-5; tentatively, D is TRBD1 (5 bases). The CDR3 loop spans 14 amino acids. Trimming left V 0 bases short and J 7 bases short, with 10 bases between. Germline loops: CDR1 MGHRA, CDR2 YSYEKL. This chain's CDR3 is CASSQDDSGQPQHF. The CDR3 bases are TGCGCCAGCAGCCAAGATGACAGTGGGCAGCCCCAGCATTTT.

This clonotype has at least ten counts. In DNA, the CDR3 is TGTGCCAGCAGCTTAGGTACTAGCGGGAGTTGGGAAAACATTCAGTACTTC. This codes for CASSLGTSGSWENIQYF. The chain uses TRBV7-8 and TRBJ2-4, with TRBD2 matching over 11 bases. J gave up 5 bases and V 1 base, and 7 bases lay outside the gene matches. The germline CDR1 and CDR2 sequences are SGHVS and FQNEAQ. The CDR3 is made up of 17 amino acids.

The table lists this clonotype with many counts. The rearrangement links TRBV5-4 to TRBJ2-3, with D unresolved. V was trimmed by 4 bases and J by 4 bases, leaving 19 bases between them. CDR3 size: 16 residues. Germline assignment: CDR1 SGHNT and CDR2 YYREEE (reference sequence). The CDR3 region is CASSITLTQIPDTQYF. The CDR3 DNA follows: TGTGCCAGCAGCATAACACTGACACAGATTCCAGATACGCAGTATTTT.

This clonotype has a count of ten or more. CDR3 DNA: TGTGCCAGCAGCCAAGTTGGTGGTCCTAGTGTGGAGCAGTACTTC. Protein product: CASSQVGGPSVEQYF. This sequence joins TRBV3-1 and TRBJ2-7, with no clear D. Trimming pared 1 base from V and 7 bases from J, leaving 17 bases between. This CDR3 has 15 residues. Per germline, CDR1 LGHDT and CDR2 YNNKEL (reference sequence).